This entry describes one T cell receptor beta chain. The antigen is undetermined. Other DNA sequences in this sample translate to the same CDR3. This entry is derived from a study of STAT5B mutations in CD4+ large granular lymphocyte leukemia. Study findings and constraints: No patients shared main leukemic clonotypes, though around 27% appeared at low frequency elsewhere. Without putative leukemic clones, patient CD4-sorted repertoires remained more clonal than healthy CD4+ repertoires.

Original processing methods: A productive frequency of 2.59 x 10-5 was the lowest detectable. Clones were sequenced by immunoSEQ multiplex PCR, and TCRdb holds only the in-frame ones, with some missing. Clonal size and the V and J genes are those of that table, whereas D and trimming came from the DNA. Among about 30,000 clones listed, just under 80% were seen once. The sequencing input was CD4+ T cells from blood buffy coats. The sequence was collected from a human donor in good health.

The CDR3 sequence is CASARTGLVGDGANVLTF. In DNA, the CDR3 is TGTGCCAGCGCTAGAACAGGGTTGGTAGGAGATGGGGCCAACGTCCTGACTTTC. J is TRBJ2-6 and V is TRBV2; perhaps TRBD1 as D (6 bases). Trimming removed 8 bases from V and 3 bases from J, with 23 bases in between. Germline loops: CDR1 SNHLY, CDR2 FYNNEI. The CDR3 covers 18 residues.